This entry lists 3 T cell receptor beta chains sequenced from one sample in a study of tumor-infiltrating lymphocytes in primary liver carcinoma. From around 500 ng of total RNA, TCR beta-specific cDNA was reverse-transcribed using a constant-region primer. Amplification in three nested multiplex PCR rounds with slightly modified ARM-PCR gave rise to TCR beta libraries. The first two PCR rounds used TRBV1-TRBV30 forward primers with a C-beta reverse primer, around 10 cycles each. MiXCR was run by TCRdb on the multiplex PCR reads, yielding one entry per CDR3 protein. This table has approximately 330,000 distinct CDR3 sequences, less than 70% appearing once. Both blood RNA, taken from unsorted whole blood, and germline DNA were extracted. Sequenced material: peripheral blood. All receptors derive from a man aged 35 to 55 with primary liver carcinoma and hepatitis B virus infection.

This clonotype occurred once. In DNA, the CDR3 is TGTGCCAGCAGTCGAAGGGGGGAGGGGCTCGCATCCTACGAGCAGTACTTC. It codes for CASSRRGEGLASYEQYF. This chain connects TRBV6-5 to TRBJ2-7, with TRBD2 as a possible D gene (7 bases). The CDR3 contains 17 residues. Per the germline V gene, CDR1 is MNHEY and CDR2 is SVGAGI. Deletions cut 5 bases from V and 1 base from J, with 21 bases between.

With regard to this clonotype: At one end, the junction sequence differs from germline, possibly due to a read error. The chain uses TRBV29-1 and TRBJ2-7; tentatively, D is TRBD2 (6 bases). CDR3 length: 13 residues. Germline loops: CDR1 SQVTM, CDR2 ANQGSEA. The CDR3 region has the DNA TGCAGCATTCTACGGGAGCAGACCTACGAGCAATACTTC. Amino acids: CSILREQTYEQYF.

This clonotype came up many times. The V call is TRBV29-1, the J call TRBJ2-3; a possible D gene is TRBD2 (5 bases). The CDR3 has 11 amino acids. Trimming removed 8 bases at V and 7 bases at J, with 13 bases between. The germline gives CDR1 SQVTM, CDR2 ANQGSEA. The DNA for the CDR3 is TGCAGCCCAGAGTACGGGAATACGCAGTATTTT. It is translated as CSPEYGNTQYF.